The sequence of this T cell receptor (beta chain) was determined in a study of Ad26.COV2.S vaccination and SARS-CoV-2 variants. Study background: Intramuscular Ad26.COV2.S at 5x10^10 or 1x10^11 viral particles.

Libraries were prepared by immunoSEQ multiplex PCR; TCRdb keeps only in-frame clonotypes and omits some of them. The sample lists 300,000 to 500,000 clones; approximately 86% were seen once. Findings and limits, study-wide: Similar non-spike TCR breadth was seen in vaccine and placebo recipients. The study found higher spike-specific TCR breadth in vaccine than placebo recipients.

Treatment denoted: roughly 20 received Ad26.COV2.S at low or high dose, single or two shots; about 5 received placebo; per-sample allocation not given. Sample collection was performed on day 63 after the first vaccine or placebo injection. The V end lost 6 bases, the J end lost 5 bases, and 14 bases lay between the germline ends. Germline values: CDR1 LNHDA, CDR2 SQIVND (reference sequence). The CDR3 loop spans 14 amino acids. Remarks on this clone: Its antigen is currently unknown.

J is TRBJ1-5 and V is TRBV19, with D possibly TRBD1 on 6 matching bases. Sequences were derived from peripheral blood, sampled in a trial of Ad26.COV2.S vaccine versus placebo. The sequence was obtained from a person between 18 and 60 years old who received the Ad26.COV2.S COVID-19 vaccine or a placebo. The CDR3 nucleotides are TGTGCCAGTAGGCAGGGGCCCTCCGATCAGCCCCAGCATTTT. Translation: CASRQGPSDQPQHF.